Listed here are 22 T cell receptor beta chains from one sample, sequenced in a study of T cell changes during pregnancy in multiple sclerosis. The method was immunoSEQ multiplex PCR; TCRdb's version includes in-frame clones alone and lacks a portion of them. Among some 87,000 clones listed, more than 90% were seen once. The sample consisted of peripheral blood, taken in the second trimester of pregnancy. The receptors were sampled from a female donor with multiple sclerosis, enrolled in a pregnancy study.

The chain uses TRBV28 and TRBJ1-2; TRBD1 agrees at 7 bases. The CDR3 has 14 amino acids. Germline-derived CDR1 and CDR2 are MDHEN and SYDVKM. V dropped 7 bases and J dropped 5; count of bases not matched to a gene: 10. CDR3 sequence: CASTQGVVPYGYTF. CDR3 bases: TGTGCCAGCACCCAGGGGGTAGTTCCATATGGCTACACCTTC.

V and J are TRBV20-1 and TRBJ1-1; D gene ambiguous. The CDR3 contains 11 residues. Germline V lookup: CDR1 DFQATT, CDR2 SNEGSKA (reference sequence). This CDR3 reads CSAVMSTEAFF. The CDR3, as DNA: TGCAGCGCTGTAATGAGTACTGAAGCTTTCTTT.

The chain joins TRBV27 to TRBJ1-1; D not certain. The CDR3 length is 13 residues. Trimming took off 2 bases at V and 3 bases at J, with 7 bases between the two ends. Germline CDR1 and CDR2: MNHEY and SMNVEV (reference sequence). The CDR3 coding sequence is TGTGCCAGCAGTTTAGGCGGGGACACTGAAGCTTTCTTT. Its protein is CASSLGGDTEAFF.

In DNA form, the CDR3 reads TGTGCCAGCAGCTTAGTTCCAGGGGGGTATGGCTACACCTTC. Amino acids: CASSLVPGGYGYTF. The chain joins TRBV7-2 to TRBJ1-2, with TRBD1 matching over 7 bases. The junction had 4 bases not matched to a gene; V was cut back by 1 base and J by 5 bases. Germline CDR1 SGHTA, CDR2 FQGNSA. The CDR3 has 14 residues.

The genes are TRBV4-2 and TRBJ1-4; D ambiguous. The CDR3 sequence is 16 residues long. V shed 6 bases and J shed 0 bases, with 14 bases lying between them. Germline assignment: CDR1 LGHNA and CDR2 YNFKEQ. The CDR3 DNA reads TGTGCCAGCAGTCGTAGCCAGGACTCAACTAATGAAAAACTGTTTTTT. It specifies CASSRSQDSTNEKLFF.

The gene calls are TRBV19 and TRBJ1-1; D may be TRBD1 (5 bases). This CDR3 has 14 amino acids. Germline-derived CDR1 and CDR2 are LNHDA and SQIVND (reference sequence). The V end lost 7 bases, the J end lost 6 bases, and 18 bases lay between the germline ends. The CDR3 protein is CASKELQGVAEAFF. The CDR3 nucleotides are TGTGCCAGTAAAGAACTTCAAGGGGTGGCTGAAGCTTTCTTT.

This chain connects TRBV5-1 to TRBJ2-5, with 8 nucleotides matching TRBD2. The CDR3 length is 13 residues. Unmatched junction bases numbered 3, after V lost 5 bases and J lost 3 bases. Germline CDR1 and CDR2: SGHRS and YFSETQ. CDR3 coding DNA: TGCGCCAGCAGTCGGGGACTAGAAGAGACCCAGTACTTC. Encoded protein: CASSRGLEETQYF.

J is TRBJ1-1 and V is TRBV5-1, with 9 bases aligning to TRBD1. With V trimmed by 0 bases and J by 5 bases, 5 bases remained unmatched. The CDR3 has 15 residues. The V gene's germline CDR1 is SGHRS and CDR2 YFSETQ. The CDR3 spells CASSLDRGRGTEAFF. CDR3 DNA sequence: TGCGCCAGCAGCTTGGACAGGGGGCGAGGGACTGAAGCTTTCTTT.

The chain uses TRBV18 and TRBJ2-6; D may be TRBD2 (6 bases). The ends were cut back, 1 base at V and 1 base at J, with 20 bases in the middle. The V gene's germline CDR1 is KGHSH and CDR2 LQKENI. The CDR3 is made up of 20 amino acids. As DNA, the CDR3 is TGTGCCAGCTCACCACGGATACTGGACCCCGGGGGATCTGGGGCCAACGTCCTGACTTTC. Its translation is CASSPRILDPGGSGANVLTF.

The chain recombines TRBV18 with TRBJ2-3; 12 bases match TRBD2. This CDR3 has 18 residues. Germline CDR1 reads KGHSH; CDR2 reads LQKENI. V shed 2 bases, J shed 0 bases, and the junction held 6 bases outside the gene matches. CDR3 residues: CASSPRLAGGPSTDTQYF. Here the CDR3 DNA reads TGTGCCAGCTCACCAAGGCTAGCGGGAGGGCCTAGCACAGATACGCAGTATTTT.

The chain is built from TRBV19 and TRBJ2-2; D call uncertain. The V end lost 8 bases, the J end lost 4 bases, and 17 bases lay between the germline ends. The germline gives CDR1 LNHDA, CDR2 SQIVND (reference sequence). The CDR3 has 15 residues. The DNA of the CDR3 is TGTGCCAGTTCGACGTCGTTAGCAACCACCGGGGAGCTGTTTTTT. Translation gives CASSTSLATTGELFF.

The chain joins TRBV21-1 to TRBJ2-7; the table's D call, TRBD2, has no DNA check behind it. TRBV21-1 is assigned pseudogene status. CDR3 size: 18 residues. The CDR3 region is CASSKWVVWEGFSYEQYF. As DNA, the CDR3 is TGTGCCAGCAGCAAATGGGTGGTGTGGGAGGGGTTCTCCTACGAGCAGTACTTC.

This rearrangement joins TRBV5-6 to TRBJ1-5, with TRBD1 as a possible D gene (6 bases). Germline CDR1 SGHDT, CDR2 YYEEEE. The V and J ends lost 0 bases and 1 base respectively, with 14 bases between them. This CDR3 comprises 17 residues. The CDR3 reads CASSLDRVEGSNQPQHF. The CDR3 nucleotides read TGTGCCAGCAGCTTGGACAGGGTCGAGGGGAGCAATCAGCCCCAGCATTTT.

This clone has more than one count but fewer than ten. The chain employs TRBV6-1 and TRBJ1-1, with D perhaps matching TRBD1 (6 bases). The CDR3 is 13 residues long. Trimming removed 3 bases at V and 8 bases at J, with 13 bases between. The germline V gene has CDR1 MNHNS and CDR2 SASEGT. CDR3 loop: CASSELTGWEAFF. CDR3 nucleotides: TGTGCCAGCAGTGAGCTGACAGGATGGGAAGCTTTCTTT.

The chain employs TRBV5-8 and TRBJ1-2; 11 nucleotides line up with TRBD1. V lost 3 bases to trimming and J lost 4 bases; unmatched junction nucleotides: 2. The CDR3 contains 14 residues. CDR1 is SGHTS, CDR2 YDEGEE, per germline. In DNA, the CDR3 is TGTGCCAGCAGCTCGGACAGGGGGCTCTATGGCTACACCTTC. As protein: CASSSDRGLYGYTF.

This clone was detected a few times. The chain employs TRBV10-1 and TRBJ1-5, with a tentative D call TRBD1 (6 bases). Germline CDR1 is WNHNN and CDR2 is SYGVQD (reference sequence). V was trimmed by 5 bases and J by 5 bases, leaving 10 bases between them. The CDR3 totals 13 residues. The DNA of the CDR3 is TGCGCCAGCAGTACAGGGACCCATCAGCCCCAGCATTTT. Encoded protein: CASSTGTHQPQHF.

The genes are TRBV29-1 and TRBJ2-6; D call uncertain. In germline, CDR1 is SQVTM, CDR2 ANQGSEA. V was shortened by 1 base and J by 0 bases, with 13 bases between the two germline ends. The length of the CDR3 is 17 residues. The CDR3: CSVEGSSFASGANVLTF. CDR3 DNA: TGCAGCGTTGAAGGGAGTTCCTTCGCCTCTGGGGCCAACGTCCTGACTTTC.

The V and J genes are TRBV4-3 and TRBJ2-1, with a tentative D call TRBD2 (5 bases). CDR3 length equals 17 residues. Germline values: CDR1 LGHNA, CDR2 YSLEER. Deletions cut 3 bases from V and 0 bases from J, with 15 bases between. In nucleotides, the CDR3 is TGCGCCAGCAGCCACCTCCGAGGGCAGAGCTCCTACAATGAGCAGTTCTTC. Translating gives CASSHLRGQSSYNEQFF.

The chain combines TRBV27 with TRBJ1-2; D is undetermined. CDR1 MNHEY and CDR2 SMNVEV come from the germline V gene (reference sequence). This CDR3 contains 14 residues. V was pared by 5 bases and J by 5 bases, with 15 bases between. CDR3 in amino acids: CASSPTMTGYGYTF. The CDR3 nucleotides are TGTGCCAGCAGTCCAACCATGACGGGGTATGGCTACACCTTC.

The V call is TRBV5-1, the J call TRBJ2-5; maybe TRBD2 (5 bases). CDR3 length: 17 amino acids. Germline V gives CDR1 SGHRS, CDR2 YFSETQ. V was pared by 5 bases and J by 2 bases, with 22 bases between. As DNA, the CDR3 is TGCGCCAGCAGACCCCCCGCGCGGGCGGACTCTCAAGAGACCCAGTACTTC. The encoded protein is CASRPPARADSQETQYF.

This rearrangement joins TRBV6-5 to TRBJ2-7, with 7 positions matching TRBD1. Losses at the gene ends were 4 bases for V and 2 bases for J; bases not matched to a gene: 11. The CDR3 totals 16 residues. The germline gives CDR1 MNHEY, CDR2 SVGAGI. The CDR3 coding sequence is TGTGCCAGCAGTTCCCGACCGGGACAGATTCCCTACGAGCAGTACTTC. The encoded protein is CASSSRPGQIPYEQYF.

A single count supports this clone. V is TRBV6-5 and J is TRBJ1-1, with 7 bases lining up with TRBD1. Losses at the gene ends were 1 base for V and 3 bases for J; bases not matched to a gene: 2. This CDR3 spans 14 amino acids. Germline CDR1 MNHEY, CDR2 SVGAGI. In nucleotides, the CDR3 is TGTGCCAGCAGTTACTGGCAGGGGGACACTGAAGCTTTCTTT. Translated, it gives CASSYWQGDTEAFF.